Listed below are T cell receptor beta chains from one sample, sequenced in a study of shared clonotypes between healthy human individuals. TCRdb keeps only in-frame clones here, not all; method: immunoSEQ multiplex PCR. The table lists 1.5 million to 2.5 million clones, 85% to 95% of them singletons. Material: naive CD8+ T cells sorted from blood. The receptors derive from a man between 18 and 29 years old in good health. The CDR3 runs from the conserved cysteine through the conserved F or W. The order of the fields is V gene, D gene, clone size, J gene, CDR3 DNA, CDR3 protein. A D gene is named only where the DNA matches it firmly. Size is stated for part of the rows, as once, few or many counts, or as a class when the clone is expanded.

v_call: TRBV4-3; d_call: -; clone_size: -; j_call: TRBJ2-7; cdr3_nt: TGCGCCAGTGGAGAGGGAGGTCCCGTGGACGAGCAGTACTTC; cdr3_aa: CASGEGGPVDEQYF
v_call: TRBV4-1; d_call: TRBD2; clone_size: -; j_call: TRBJ2-1; cdr3_nt: TGCGCCAGCAGCCAAGACCCTAGCGGGAGTAGGAATGAGCAGTTCTTC; cdr3_aa: CASSQDPSGSRNEQFF
v_call: TRBV9; d_call: -; clone_size: -; j_call: TRBJ1-3; cdr3_nt: TGTGCCAGCAGCGGGACCTCTGGAAACACCATATATTTT; cdr3_aa: CASSGTSGNTIYF
v_call: TRBV7-7; d_call: -; clone_size: -; j_call: TRBJ1-2; cdr3_nt: TGTGCTAGCAGCTTATGGTGCGGCCCAACTAACTATGGCTACACCTTC; cdr3_aa: CASSLWCGPTNYGYTF
v_call: TRBV19; d_call: TRBD1; clone_size: -; j_call: TRBJ2-7; cdr3_nt: TGTGCCAGTAGTGTCGGGACAGGGTCAACCTACGAGCAGTACTTC; cdr3_aa: CASSVGTGSTYEQYF
v_call: TRBV5-1; d_call: -; clone_size: -; j_call: TRBJ2-1; cdr3_nt: TGCGCCAGCAGCCCCACCTTTTTGCTTAGTTCCTACAATGAGCAGTTCTTC; cdr3_aa: CASSPTFLLSSYNEQFF
v_call: TRBV28; d_call: -; clone_size: -; j_call: TRBJ1-2; cdr3_nt: TGTGCCAGCAGTTTTGAGTATGGGGGACCCAACTATGGCTACACCTTC; cdr3_aa: CASSFEYGGPNYGYTF
v_call: TRBV9; d_call: -; clone_size: -; j_call: TRBJ2-3; cdr3_nt: TGTGCCAGCAGCGCAGATAAGGGGCAAGGGACAGATACGCAGTATTTT; cdr3_aa: CASSADKGQGTDTQYF
v_call: TRBV5-6; d_call: -; clone_size: -; j_call: TRBJ2-7; cdr3_nt: TGTGCCAGCAGCTTGGCGTGGGGGGACGACGAGCAGTACTTC; cdr3_aa: CASSLAWGDDEQYF
v_call: TRBV7-8; d_call: TRBD2; clone_size: -; j_call: TRBJ2-7; cdr3_nt: TGTGCCAGCAGCTTAGGACTAGCGGGGGGGCTATACGAGCAGTACTTC; cdr3_aa: CASSLGLAGGLYEQYF
v_call: TRBV2; d_call: -; clone_size: -; j_call: TRBJ2-7; cdr3_nt: TGTGCCAGGGGAGGGGGCAAGTCCTACGAGCAGTACTTC; cdr3_aa: CARGGGKSYEQYF
v_call: TRBV19; d_call: TRBD2; clone_size: -; j_call: TRBJ2-2; cdr3_nt: TGTGCCAGTAGTATAGACTCAAGCGGGAGAGTTGAGGAGCTGTTTTTT; cdr3_aa: CASSIDSSGRVEELFF
v_call: TRBV12-2; d_call: -; clone_size: once; j_call: TRBJ2-3; cdr3_nt: TGTGCAAGTCGCTTATTGGCCGGACTAGCGGGAGGATGGGATACGCAGTATTTT; cdr3_aa: CASRLLAGLAGGWDTQYF
v_call: TRBV9; d_call: -; clone_size: -; j_call: TRBJ2-5; cdr3_nt: TGTGCCAGCAACCTAGGGGGGGTAACGGAGACCCAGTACTTC; cdr3_aa: CASNLGGVTETQYF
v_call: TRBV7-3; d_call: TRBD1; clone_size: -; j_call: TRBJ2-5; cdr3_nt: TGTGCCAGCAGCTCCCGCGGACAGGGTGGAGAGACCCAGTACTTC; cdr3_aa: CASSSRGQGGETQYF
v_call: TRBV29-1; d_call: -; clone_size: -; j_call: TRBJ1-1; cdr3_nt: TGCAGCGTTGACACGGAAAACACTGAAGCTTTCTTT; cdr3_aa: CSVDTENTEAFF
v_call: TRBV4-3; d_call: TRBD2; clone_size: -; j_call: TRBJ2-1; cdr3_nt: TGCGCCAGCAGCTTGGTTTTTACTAGCGGAGACAATGAGCAGTTCTTC; cdr3_aa: CASSLVFTSGDNEQFF
v_call: TRBV29-1; d_call: -; clone_size: -; j_call: TRBJ1-4; cdr3_nt: TGCAGCGTTACAGGACGGGCAACTAATGAAAAACTGTTTTTT; cdr3_aa: CSVTGRATNEKLFF
v_call: TRBV7-9; d_call: -; clone_size: -; j_call: TRBJ2-7; cdr3_nt: TGTGCCAGCAGCTTAGCGGACAGATCCTACGAGCAGTACTTC; cdr3_aa: CASSLADRSYEQYF
v_call: TRBV7-8; d_call: TRBD2; clone_size: -; j_call: TRBJ2-1; cdr3_nt: TGTGCCAGCAGTCTTACCCTAGCGGGGGGCTCCAATGAGCAGTTCTTC; cdr3_aa: CASSLTLAGGSNEQFF
v_call: TRBV27; d_call: -; clone_size: -; j_call: TRBJ1-1; cdr3_nt: TGTGCCAGCGGCGTGGTGAACACTGAAGCTTTCTTT; cdr3_aa: CASGVVNTEAFF
v_call: TRBV7-9; d_call: -; clone_size: -; j_call: TRBJ2-1; cdr3_nt: TGTGCCAGCAGCCTGGACAATGAGCAGTTCTTC; cdr3_aa: CASSLDNEQFF
v_call: TRBV5-4; d_call: -; clone_size: -; j_call: TRBJ2-7; cdr3_nt: TGTGCCAGCAGCTTGGACTCCGCCTACGAGCAGTACTTC; cdr3_aa: CASSLDSAYEQYF
v_call: TRBV5-4; d_call: TRBD1; clone_size: -; j_call: TRBJ2-5; cdr3_nt: TGTGCCAGCAGCTTGGAAGCCAGGGGGGAGACCCAGTACTTC; cdr3_aa: CASSLEARGETQYF
v_call: TRBV27; d_call: TRBD1; clone_size: -; j_call: TRBJ1-1; cdr3_nt: TGTGCCAGCAGTTTAATAGGGGGCGAAACTGAAGCTTTCTTT; cdr3_aa: CASSLIGGETEAFF
v_call: TRBV19; d_call: -; clone_size: -; j_call: TRBJ1-5; cdr3_nt: TGTGCCAGTATGGGAGAGGGCAATCAGCCCCAGCATTTT; cdr3_aa: CASMGEGNQPQHF